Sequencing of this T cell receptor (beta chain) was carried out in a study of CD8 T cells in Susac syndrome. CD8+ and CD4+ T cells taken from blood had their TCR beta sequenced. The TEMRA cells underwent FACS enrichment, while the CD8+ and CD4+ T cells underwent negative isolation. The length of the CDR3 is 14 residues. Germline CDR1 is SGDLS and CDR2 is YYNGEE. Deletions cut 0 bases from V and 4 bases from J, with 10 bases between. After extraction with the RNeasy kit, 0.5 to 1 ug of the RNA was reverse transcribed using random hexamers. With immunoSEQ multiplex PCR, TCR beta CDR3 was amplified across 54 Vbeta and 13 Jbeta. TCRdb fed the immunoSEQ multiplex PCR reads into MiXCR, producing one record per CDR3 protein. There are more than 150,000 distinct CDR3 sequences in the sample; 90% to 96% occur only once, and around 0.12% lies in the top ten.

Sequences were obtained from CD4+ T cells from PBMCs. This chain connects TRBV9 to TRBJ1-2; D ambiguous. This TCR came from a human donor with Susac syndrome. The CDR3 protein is CASSVGWQSYGYTF. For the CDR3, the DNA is TGTGCCAGCAGCGTAGGGTGGCAGTCCTATGGCTACACCTTC.